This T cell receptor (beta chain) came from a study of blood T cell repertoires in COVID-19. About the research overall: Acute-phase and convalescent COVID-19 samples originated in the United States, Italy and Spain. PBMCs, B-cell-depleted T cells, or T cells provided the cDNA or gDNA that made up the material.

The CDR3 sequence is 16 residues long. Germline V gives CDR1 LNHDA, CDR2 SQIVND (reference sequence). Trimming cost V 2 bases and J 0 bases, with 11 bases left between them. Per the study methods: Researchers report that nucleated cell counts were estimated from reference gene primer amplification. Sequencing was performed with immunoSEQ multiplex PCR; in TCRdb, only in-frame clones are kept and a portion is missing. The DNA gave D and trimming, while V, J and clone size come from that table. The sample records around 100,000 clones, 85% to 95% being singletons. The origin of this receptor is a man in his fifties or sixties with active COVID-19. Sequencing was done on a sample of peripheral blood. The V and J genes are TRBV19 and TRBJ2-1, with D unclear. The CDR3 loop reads CASSIQASSSYNEQFF. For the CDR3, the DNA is TGTGCCAGTAGTATACAAGCCTCAAGCTCCTACAATGAGCAGTTCTTC.